This T cell receptor beta chain was captured by sequencing in a study of OX40 agonist ivuxolimab in advanced cancers. Study overall: Given to patients was ivuxolimab, an agonistic anti-OX40 (CD134) antibody.

Baseline was the first blood sampling point, followed by cycle 4 day 1 and cycle 7 day 1. Trimming pared 0 bases from V and 1 base from J, leaving 12 bases between. The CDR3 contains 16 residues. The germline gives CDR1 SGHDT, CDR2 YYEEEE. The study's findings and limits: In general, CD8+ T cells held more expanded clones than CD4+ did, on average.

Turning to this clone: The target antigen is unknown.

Method: immunoSEQ multiplex PCR; TCRdb's copy keeps in-frame clones and lacks some. The repertoire holds 13,000 or so clones, with approximately 80% as singletons. The source is an adult with an advanced solid tumor such as melanoma, head and neck, liver or kidney cancer. The material sequenced was CD4+ or CD8+ T cells sorted from blood, taken in a trial of the OX40 agonist ivuxolimab. The V gene is TRBV5-6, the J gene TRBJ2-3; the D gene is possibly TRBD2 (6 bases). The CDR3 bases are TGTGCCAGCAGCTTGGTCACTAGCCTAGGCACAGATACGCAGTATTTT. Residues: CASSLVTSLGTDTQYF. Together with reference TRBV5-6 and TRBJ2-3, the CDR3 gives the full variable domain: DAGVTQSPTHLIKTRGQQVTLRCSPKSGHDTVSWYQQALGQGPQFIFQYYEEEERQRGNFPDRFSGHQFPNYSSELNVNALLLGDSALYLCASSLVTSLGTDTQYFGPGTRLTVL.